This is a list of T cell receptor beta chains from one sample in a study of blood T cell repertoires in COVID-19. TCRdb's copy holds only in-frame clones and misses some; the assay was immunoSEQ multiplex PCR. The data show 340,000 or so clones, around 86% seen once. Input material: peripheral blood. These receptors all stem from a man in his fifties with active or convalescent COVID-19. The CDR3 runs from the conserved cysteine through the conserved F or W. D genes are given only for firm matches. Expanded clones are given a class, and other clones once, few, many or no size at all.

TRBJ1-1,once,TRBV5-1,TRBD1,TGCGCCAGCAGCTTGGTCCCCTTAGGACAGGGTATAAACACTGAAGCTTTCTTT,CASSLVPLGQGINTEAFF
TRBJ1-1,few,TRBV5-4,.,TGTGCCAGCAGCGAGGACTGGAACACTGAAGCTTTCTTT,CASSEDWNTEAFF
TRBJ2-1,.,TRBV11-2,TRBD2,TGTGCCAGCAGCCCATCTCCTAGCGGGGGGAACAATGAGCAGTTCTTC,CASSPSPSGGNNEQFF
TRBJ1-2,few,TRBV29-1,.,TGCAGCGTTGCTACAGGGTTTGATGGGTATGGCTACACCTTC,CSVATGFDGYGYTF
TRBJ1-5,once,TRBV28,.,TGTGCCAGCAGCAGATGGCAGGGTGACAATCAGCCCCAGCATTTT,CASSRWQGDNQPQHF
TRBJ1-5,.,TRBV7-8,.,TGTGCCAGCAGCTTCGAACGACAGAGCAATCAGCCCCAGCATTTT,CASSFERQSNQPQHF
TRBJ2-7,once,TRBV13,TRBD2,TGTGCCAGCAGCCCCCTGGGACTAGCGGGAGAATTCCACGAGCAGTACTTC,CASSPLGLAGEFHEQYF
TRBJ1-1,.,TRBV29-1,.,TGCAGCGTTGGGCCTCAGGCCGGGAACACTGAAGCTTTCTTT,CSVGPQAGNTEAFF
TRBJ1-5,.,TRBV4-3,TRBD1,TGCGCCAGCAGCCAGTTCCTCCCGGGACAGGGGAGTCAGCCCCAGCATTTT,CASSQFLPGQGSQPQHF
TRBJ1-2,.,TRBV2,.,TGTGCCAGCATCCTCGGGGGGTATGGCTACACCTTC,CASILGGYGYTF
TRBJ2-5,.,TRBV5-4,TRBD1,TGTGCCAGCAGCCGCGGGACAGGGATAGAAGAGACCCAGTACTTC,CASSRGTGIEETQYF
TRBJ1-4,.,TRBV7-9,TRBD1,TGTGCCAGCAGCTTAACAGGGGGCTTTGAAAAACTGTTTTTT,CASSLTGGFEKLFF
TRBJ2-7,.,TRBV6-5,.,TGTGCCAGCAACCGATACCAGGGGTATCGCGAGCAGTACTTC,CASNRYQGYREQYF
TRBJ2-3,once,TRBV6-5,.,TGTGCCAGCAGTTTGACCGGGGGTCGGCAGTATTTT,CASSLTGGRQYF
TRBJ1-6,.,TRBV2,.,TGTGCCAGCAAGGACAGTTATAATTCACCCCTCCACTTT,CASKDSYNSPLHF
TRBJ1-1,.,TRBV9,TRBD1,TGTGCCAGCAGCGCCGAGACAGGGATGAACACTGAAGCTTTCTTT,CASSAETGMNTEAFF
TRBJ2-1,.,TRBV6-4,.,TGTGCCAGCAGTGACGGAGGAGAATACAATGAGCAGTTCTTC,CASSDGGEYNEQFF
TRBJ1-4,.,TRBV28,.,TGTGCCAGCAGTTTAGCAGGGCTAGATGAAAAACTGTTTTTT,CASSLAGLDEKLFF
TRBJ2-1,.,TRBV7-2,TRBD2,TGTGCCAGCAGCCCGCGTTTTAGCGGGAGGGCCAATGAGCAGTTCTTC,CASSPRFSGRANEQFF
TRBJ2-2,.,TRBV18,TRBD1,TGTGCCAGCTCACCACTCGCTCTGACAGGGCCCGGGGAGCTGTTTTTT,CASSPLALTGPGELFF
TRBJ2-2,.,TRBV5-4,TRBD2,TGTGCCAGCAGCTCCCGACCGGGACTAGACACCGGGGAGCTGTTTTTT,CASSSRPGLDTGELFF
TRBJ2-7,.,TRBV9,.,TGTGCCAGCAGCCCGATACCGACTAGTCCGTTGGGCTACGAGCAGTACTTC,CASSPIPTSPLGYEQYF
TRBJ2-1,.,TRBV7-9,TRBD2,TGTGCCAGCAGCGAAAGGAGTAGCGGGGCCTACAATGAGCAGTTCTTC,CASSERSSGAYNEQFF
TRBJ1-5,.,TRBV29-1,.,TGCAGCGTTTCGACGGGAAATAGCAATCAGCCCCAGCATTTT,CSVSTGNSNQPQHF
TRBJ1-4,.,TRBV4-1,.,TGCGCCAGCAGCCTTTGGGGCGCGGCAACTAATGAAAAACTGTTTTTT,CASSLWGAATNEKLFF
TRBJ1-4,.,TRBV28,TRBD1,TGTGCCAGCAGACCTACGACAGTCGACAGGGGGCGTGAAAAACTGTTTTTT,CASRPTTVDRGREKLFF
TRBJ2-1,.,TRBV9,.,TGTGCCAGCAGCGTAGTTACGGGGACCTACAATGAGCAGTTCTTC,CASSVVTGTYNEQFF
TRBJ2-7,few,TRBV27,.,TGTGCCAGCAGTTTATTCGGCAGCATAGGCGGGACTTTCTACGAGCAGTACTTC,CASSLFGSIGGTFYEQYF
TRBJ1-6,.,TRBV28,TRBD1,TGTGCCAGCACCCAGGGGGGCAATTCACCCCTCCACTTT,CASTQGGNSPLHF
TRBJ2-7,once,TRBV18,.,TGTGCCAGCTCACCGGGGACTGGAAGCTCCTACGAGCAGTACTTC,CASSPGTGSSYEQYF
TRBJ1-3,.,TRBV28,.,TGTGCCAGCATCGACAGCAGTTTGTCGCAGGTCCCCGGACCGGGAAACACCATATATTTT,CASIDSSLSQVPGPGNTIYF
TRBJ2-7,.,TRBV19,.,TGTGCCAGTAGTGGCGGACAGCATTTCTACGAGCAGTACTTC,CASSGGQHFYEQYF
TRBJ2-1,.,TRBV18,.,TGTGCCAGCTCACCACCCGGGAAGACCCATGAGCAGTTCTTC,CASSPPGKTHEQFF
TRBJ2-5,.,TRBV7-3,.,TGTGCCAGCAGCCTGGCCGCGGGATGGCAAGAGACCCAGTACTTC,CASSLAAGWQETQYF
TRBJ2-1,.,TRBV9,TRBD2,TGTGCCAGCAGCCGAGGAGTAGCGGGCGATGAGCAGTTCTTC,CASSRGVAGDEQFF
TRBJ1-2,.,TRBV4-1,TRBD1,TGCGCCAGCAGCCAACCGGGACAGGGAGCTAACTATGGCTACACCTTC,CASSQPGQGANYGYTF
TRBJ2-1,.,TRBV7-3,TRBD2,TGTGCCAGCAGCTTAGTAGCGGGAGCGAGTGAGCAGTTCTTC,CASSLVAGASEQFF
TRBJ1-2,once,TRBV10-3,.,TGTGCCATCAGTGAGTCGTTCAGGAACTATGGCTACACCTTC,CAISESFRNYGYTF
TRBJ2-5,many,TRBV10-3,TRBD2,TGTGCCATCAGTGAATCTGGCGGGGGGGCCAGTTATCAAGAGACCCAGTACTTC,CAISESGGGASYQETQYF
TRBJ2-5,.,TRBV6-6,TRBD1,TGTGCCAGCAGTAGACAGGGGAGGAAACTCCAAGAGACCCAGTACTTC,CASSRQGRKLQETQYF
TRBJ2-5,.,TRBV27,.,TGTGCCAGCAGTTTTGGTGCAGGCGTCCAAGAGACCCAGTACTTC,CASSFGAGVQETQYF
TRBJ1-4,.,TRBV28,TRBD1,TGTGCCAGCAGTCCCGGGACAGATGAAAAACTGTTTTTT,CASSPGTDEKLFF